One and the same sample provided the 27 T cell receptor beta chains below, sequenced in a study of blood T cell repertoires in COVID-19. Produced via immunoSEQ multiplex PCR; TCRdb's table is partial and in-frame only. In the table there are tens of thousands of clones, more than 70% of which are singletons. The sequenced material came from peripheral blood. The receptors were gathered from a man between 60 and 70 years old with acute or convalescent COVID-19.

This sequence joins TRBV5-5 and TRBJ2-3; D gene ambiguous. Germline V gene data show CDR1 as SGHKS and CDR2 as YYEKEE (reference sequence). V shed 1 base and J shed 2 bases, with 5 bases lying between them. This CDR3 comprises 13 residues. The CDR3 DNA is TGTGCCAGCAGCTTGCAGATCACAGATACGCAGTATTTT. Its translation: CASSLQITDTQYF. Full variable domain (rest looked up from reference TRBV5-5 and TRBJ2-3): DAGVTQSPTHLIKTRGQQVTLRCSPISGHKSVSWYQQVLGQGPQFIFQYYEKEERGRGNFPDRFSARQFPNYSSELNVNALLLGDSALYLCASSLQITDTQYFGPGTRLTVL.

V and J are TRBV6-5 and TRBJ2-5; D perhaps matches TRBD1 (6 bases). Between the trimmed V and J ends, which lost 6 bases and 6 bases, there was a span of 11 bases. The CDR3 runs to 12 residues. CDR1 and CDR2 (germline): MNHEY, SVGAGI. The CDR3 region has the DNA TGTGCCAGCAGACAGGGAGAACAGACCCAGTACTTC. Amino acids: CASRQGEQTQYF.

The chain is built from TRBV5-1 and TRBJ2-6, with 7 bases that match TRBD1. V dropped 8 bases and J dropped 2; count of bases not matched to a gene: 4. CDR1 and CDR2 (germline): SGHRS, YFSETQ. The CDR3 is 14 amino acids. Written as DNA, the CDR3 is TGCGCCAGTTACAGGGGAACTGGGGCCAACGTCCTGACTTTC. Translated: CASYRGTGANVLTF.

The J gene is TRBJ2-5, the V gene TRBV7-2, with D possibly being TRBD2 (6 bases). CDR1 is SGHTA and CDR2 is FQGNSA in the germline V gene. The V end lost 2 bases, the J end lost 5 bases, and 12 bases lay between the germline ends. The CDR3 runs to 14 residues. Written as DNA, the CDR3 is TGTGCCAGCAGCTTAAGGAGGGCAAGGGAGACCCAGTACTTC. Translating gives CASSLRRARETQYF.

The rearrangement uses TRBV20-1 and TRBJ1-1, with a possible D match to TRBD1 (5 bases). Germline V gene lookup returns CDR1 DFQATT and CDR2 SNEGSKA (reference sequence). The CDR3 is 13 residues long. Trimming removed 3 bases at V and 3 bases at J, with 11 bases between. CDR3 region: CSASYRRDTEAFF. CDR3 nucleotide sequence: TGCAGTGCTAGTTACCGCAGGGACACTGAAGCTTTCTTT.

This CDR3 is CASSLEISGSETQYF. The CDR3 nucleotides read TGTGCCAGCAGCTTAGAAATTAGCGGGAGCGAGACCCAGTACTTC. The rearrangement joins TRBV11-2 to TRBJ2-5; TRBD2 matches at 9 bases. V gave up 0 bases and J gave up 5 bases; unmatched junction bases: 4. The germline CDR1 and CDR2 sequences are SGHAT and FQNNGV. This CDR3 has 15 residues.

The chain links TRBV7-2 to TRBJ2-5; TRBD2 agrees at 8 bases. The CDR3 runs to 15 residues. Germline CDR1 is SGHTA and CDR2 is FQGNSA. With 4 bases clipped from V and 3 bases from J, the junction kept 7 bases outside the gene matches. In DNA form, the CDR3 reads TGTGCCAGCAGCTACGGGGGGGGGCTGAAAGAGACCCAGTACTTC. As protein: CASSYGGGLKETQYF.

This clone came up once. CDR3 DNA: TGCGCCAGCAGCTTGGCTGGACAGGGGTGGACTGAAGCTTTCTTT. This codes for CASSLAGQGWTEAFF. This chain joins TRBV5-1 and TRBJ1-1; 9 bases match TRBD1. This CDR3 spans 15 amino acids. V lost 0 bases and J lost 5; bases outside the gene matches: 5. CDR1 SGHRS and CDR2 YFSETQ come from the germline V gene.

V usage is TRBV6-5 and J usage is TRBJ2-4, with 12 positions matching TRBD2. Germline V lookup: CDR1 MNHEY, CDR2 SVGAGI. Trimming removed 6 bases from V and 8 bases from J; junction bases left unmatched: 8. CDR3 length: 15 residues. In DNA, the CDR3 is TGTGCCAGCAGCCAAAGTACTAGCGGGAGGTACATTCAGTACTTC. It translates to CASSQSTSGRYIQYF.

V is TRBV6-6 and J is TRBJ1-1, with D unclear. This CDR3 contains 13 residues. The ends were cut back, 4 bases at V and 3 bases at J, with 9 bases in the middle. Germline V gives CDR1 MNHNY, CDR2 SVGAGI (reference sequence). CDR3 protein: CASSWETDTEAFF. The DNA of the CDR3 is TGTGCCAGCAGTTGGGAGACTGACACTGAAGCTTTCTTT.

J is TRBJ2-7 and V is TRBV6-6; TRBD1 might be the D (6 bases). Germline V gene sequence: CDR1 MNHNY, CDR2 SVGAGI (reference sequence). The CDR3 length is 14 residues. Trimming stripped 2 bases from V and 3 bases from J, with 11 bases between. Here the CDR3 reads CASSYAGENYEQYF. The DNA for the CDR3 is TGTGCCAGCAGTTACGCAGGGGAGAACTACGAGCAGTACTTC.

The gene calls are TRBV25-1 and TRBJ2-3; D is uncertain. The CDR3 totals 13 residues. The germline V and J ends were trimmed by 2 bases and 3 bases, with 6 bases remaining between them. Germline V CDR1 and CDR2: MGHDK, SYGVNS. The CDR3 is CASSEPPTDTQYF. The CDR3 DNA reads TGTGCCAGCAGTGAACCCCCAACAGATACGCAGTATTTT.

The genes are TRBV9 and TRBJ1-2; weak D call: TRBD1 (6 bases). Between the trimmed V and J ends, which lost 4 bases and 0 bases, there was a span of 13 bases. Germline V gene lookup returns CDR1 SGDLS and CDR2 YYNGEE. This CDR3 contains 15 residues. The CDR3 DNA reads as TGTGCCAGCAGCCTATGGACAGAATCTAACTATGGCTACACCTTC. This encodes CASSLWTESNYGYTF.

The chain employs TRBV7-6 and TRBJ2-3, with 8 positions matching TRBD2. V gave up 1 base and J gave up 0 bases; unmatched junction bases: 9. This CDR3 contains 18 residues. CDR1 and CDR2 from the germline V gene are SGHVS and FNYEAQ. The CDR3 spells CASSLVPTSGGSTDTQYF. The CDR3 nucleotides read TGTGCCAGCAGCTTAGTCCCCACTAGCGGAGGAAGCACAGATACGCAGTATTTT.

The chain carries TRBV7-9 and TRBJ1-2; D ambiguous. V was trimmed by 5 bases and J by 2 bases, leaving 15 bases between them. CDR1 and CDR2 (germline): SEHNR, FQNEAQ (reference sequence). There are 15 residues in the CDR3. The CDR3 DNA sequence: TGTGCCAGCAGCGGAGGGCAGACGGGCAACTATGGCTACACCTTC. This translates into CASSGGQTGNYGYTF.

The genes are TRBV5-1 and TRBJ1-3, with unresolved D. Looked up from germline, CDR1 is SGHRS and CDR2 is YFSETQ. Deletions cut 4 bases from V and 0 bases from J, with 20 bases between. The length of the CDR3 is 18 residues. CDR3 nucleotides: TGCGCCAGCAGCCCCAACAGTTTATCTGTAAGCTCTGGAAACACCATATATTTT. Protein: CASSPNSLSVSSGNTIYF. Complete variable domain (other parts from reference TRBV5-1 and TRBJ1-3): KAGVTQTPRYLIKTRGQQVTLSCSPISGHRSVSWYQQTPGQGLQFLFEYFSETQRNKGNFPGRFSGRQFSNSRSEMNVSTLELGDSALYLCASSPNSLSVSSGNTIYFGEGSWLTVV.

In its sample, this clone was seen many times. This chain's CDR3 is CASSLQTGQNEKLFF. In DNA form, the CDR3 reads TGTGCCAGCAGCCTACAGACAGGGCAAAATGAAAAACTGTTTTTT. The J gene is TRBJ1-4, the V gene TRBV7-2; the match to TRBD1 covers 7 bases. The CDR3 consists of 15 residues. Germline-derived CDR1 and CDR2 are SGHTA and FQGNSA. V shed 5 bases, J shed 5 bases, and the junction held 8 bases outside the gene matches.

This CDR3 is CASSEPESPATNEKLFF. The CDR3 DNA sequence: TGTGCCAGCAGTGAACCGGAGAGCCCAGCAACTAATGAAAAACTGTTTTTT. The chain combines TRBV2 with TRBJ1-4; no clear D. Germline CDR1 and CDR2: SNHLY and FYNNEI. This CDR3 has 17 amino acids. V was cut by 2 bases and J by 0 bases, with 13 bases left in between.

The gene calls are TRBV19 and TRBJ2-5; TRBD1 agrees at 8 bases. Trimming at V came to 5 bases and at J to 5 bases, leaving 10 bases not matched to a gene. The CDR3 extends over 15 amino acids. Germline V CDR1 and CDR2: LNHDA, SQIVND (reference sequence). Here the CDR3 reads CASSSITGGGETQYF. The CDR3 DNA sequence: TGTGCCAGTAGTTCCATAACAGGGGGAGGCGAGACCCAGTACTTC.

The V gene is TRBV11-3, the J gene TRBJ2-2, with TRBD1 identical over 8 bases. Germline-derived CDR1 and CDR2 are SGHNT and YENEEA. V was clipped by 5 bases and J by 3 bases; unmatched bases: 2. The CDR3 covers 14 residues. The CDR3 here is CASSRTGYTGELFF. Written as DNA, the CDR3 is TGTGCCAGCAGCCGGACAGGGTACACCGGGGAGCTGTTTTTT. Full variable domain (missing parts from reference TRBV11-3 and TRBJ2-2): EAGVVQSPRYKIIEKKQPVAFWCNPISGHNTLYWYLQNLGQGPELLIRYENEEAVDDSQLPKDRFSAERLKGVDSTLKIQPAELGDSAVYLCASSRTGYTGELFFGEGSRLTVL.

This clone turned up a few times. The CDR3 nucleotides read TGTGCCACCAGCAGAGACTGGAGTAGCGGGAGGGTTTGGAATGAGCAGTTCTTC. It specifies CATSRDWSSGRVWNEQFF. The chain links TRBV15 to TRBJ2-1, with 11 positions matching TRBD2. J lost 7 bases, V lost 0 bases, and 11 bases had no gene match. The CDR3 has 18 amino acids. CDR1 is LNHNV, CDR2 YYDKDF, per germline (reference sequence).

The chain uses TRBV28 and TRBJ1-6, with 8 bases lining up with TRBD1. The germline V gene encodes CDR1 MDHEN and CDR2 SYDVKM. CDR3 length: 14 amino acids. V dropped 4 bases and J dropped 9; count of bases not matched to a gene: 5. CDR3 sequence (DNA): TGTGCCAGCAGTTCCAGGGGGCGCAGTTCACCCCTCCACTTT. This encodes CASSSRGRSSPLHF.

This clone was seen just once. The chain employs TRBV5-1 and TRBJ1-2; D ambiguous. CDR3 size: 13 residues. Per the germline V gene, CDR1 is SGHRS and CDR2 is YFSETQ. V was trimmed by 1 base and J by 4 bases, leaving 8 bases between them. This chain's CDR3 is CASSLLQSYGYTF. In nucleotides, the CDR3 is TGCGCCAGCAGCTTGCTACAGTCCTATGGCTACACCTTC.

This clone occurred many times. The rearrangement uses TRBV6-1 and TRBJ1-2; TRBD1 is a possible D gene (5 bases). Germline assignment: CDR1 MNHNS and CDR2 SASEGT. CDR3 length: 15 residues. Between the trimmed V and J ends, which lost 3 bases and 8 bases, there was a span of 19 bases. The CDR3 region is CASSDRTVVRDGYTF. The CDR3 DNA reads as TGTGCCAGCAGTGATAGGACCGTGGTGCGGGACGGCTACACCTTC.

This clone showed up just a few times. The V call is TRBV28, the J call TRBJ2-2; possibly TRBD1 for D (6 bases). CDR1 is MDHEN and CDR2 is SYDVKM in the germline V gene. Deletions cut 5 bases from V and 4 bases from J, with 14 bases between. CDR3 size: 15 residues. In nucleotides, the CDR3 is TGTGCCAGCAGTGGGGCAGGGGTCGGCACCGGGGAGCTGTTTTTT. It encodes CASSGAGVGTGELFF.

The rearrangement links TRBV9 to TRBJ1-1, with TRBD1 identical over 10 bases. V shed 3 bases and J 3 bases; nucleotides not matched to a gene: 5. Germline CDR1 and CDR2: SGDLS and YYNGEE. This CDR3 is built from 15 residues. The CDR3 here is CASSETGTGDTEAFF. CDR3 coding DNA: TGTGCCAGCAGCGAGACCGGGACAGGGGACACTGAAGCTTTCTTT.

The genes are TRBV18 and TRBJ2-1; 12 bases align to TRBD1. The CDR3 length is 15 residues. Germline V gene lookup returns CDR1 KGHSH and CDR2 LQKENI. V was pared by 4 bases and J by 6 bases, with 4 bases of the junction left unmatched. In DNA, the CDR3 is TGTGCCAGCTCACAACCGGGACAGGGGGCCAATGAGCAGTTCTTC. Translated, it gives CASSQPGQGANEQFF.